This record covers a single T cell receptor (beta chain). Its antigen is unknown. This specimen comes from a study of cytomegalovirus exposure and HLA in healthy donors. Study-wide results and limits: For most TCR beta V segments, an earlier analysis put the productive rate at about 87% or about 30% of the time. TCR beta chain V- and J-gene trimming was linked, in a later analysis, to a missense variant in DCLRE1C. Listed as cytomegalovirus-associated were approximately 160 TCR beta chains.

The primer mix had 60 Vbeta and 13 Jbeta primers. Libraries were prepared by immunoSEQ multiplex PCR; TCRdb keeps only in-frame clonotypes and omits some of them. The table records about 120,000 clones, approximately 72% of them present only once. This clonotype was obtained from a man aged 18 to 29 in good health and CMV-seronegative. What was sequenced was PBMCs.

CDR3 sequence reads: CATSRGSGAYNSPLHF. The CDR3 DNA follows: TGTGCCACCAGCAGAGGATCAGGGGCCTATAATTCACCCCTCCACTTT. V is TRBV15 and J is TRBJ1-6, with D possibly TRBD1 on 6 matching bases. Germline V lookup: CDR1 LNHNV, CDR2 YYDKDF (reference sequence). CDR3 size: 16 residues. Trimming took 1 base from V and 2 from J, leaving 9 bases between them.